Each of the 22 T cell receptor beta chains below was sequenced from the same sample in a study of shared clonotypes between healthy human individuals. The assay was immunoSEQ multiplex PCR, and TCRdb's table has in-frame clones only and misses some. This table has 900,000 to 1,200,000 clones, around 78% appearing once. The sequenced material came from memory CD4+ T cells from PBMCs. As to subset: CD45RA-negative fraction. Source of these receptors: a man aged 18 to 35 in good health. Some clones in this sample may be carry-over from other donors' samples.

As concerns this clone: The same CDR3 is also encoded by other DNA sequences in this sample. The rearrangement links TRBV5-1 to TRBJ1-1; D is unresolved. Germline V gene data show CDR1 as SGHRS and CDR2 as YFSETQ. V dropped 0 bases and J dropped 2 bases, with 5 bases sitting between them. The CDR3 consists of 13 residues. The CDR3 nucleotides read TGCGCCAGCAGCTTGGAGGCAAACACTGAAGCTTTCTTT. Its translation is CASSLEANTEAFF.

This chain links TRBV28 with TRBJ1-1; possibly TRBD1 for D (5 bases). The germline gives CDR1 MDHEN, CDR2 SYDVKM. The CDR3 contains 17 residues. The V and J ends lost 8 bases and 3 bases respectively, with 25 bases between them. The CDR3 sequence is CASLGTEFTQRDTEAFF. CDR3 coding DNA: TGTGCCAGCCTAGGGACGGAATTTACTCAAAGGGACACTGAAGCTTTCTTT. The full variable domain, its missing parts supplied by reference TRBV28 and TRBJ1-1, is DVKVTQSSRYLVKRTGEKVFLECVQDMDHENMFWYRQDPGLGLRLIYFSYDVKMKEKGDIPEGYSVSREKKERFSLILESASTNQTSMYLCASLGTEFTQRDTEAFFGQGTRLTVV.

The V gene is TRBV2, the J gene TRBJ2-4; D might be TRBD1 or TRBD2, each matching 5 bases. Germline CDR1 and CDR2: SNHLY and FYNNEI. The CDR3 runs to 14 residues. V lost 6 bases to trimming and J lost 0 bases, with 9 bases between them. CDR3 sequence reads: CASRGTEAKNIQYF. CDR3 bases: TGTGCCAGCAGGGGGACGGAAGCCAAAAACATTCAGTACTTC.

The V gene is TRBV5-1, the J gene TRBJ2-7; 7 nucleotides match TRBD1. J was trimmed by 1 base and V by 4 bases; bases with no gene match: 8. Germline V gene lookup returns CDR1 SGHRS and CDR2 YFSETQ. The CDR3 has 15 residues. CDR3 loop: CASSKNRDRSYEQYF. CDR3 coding DNA: TGCGCCAGCAGCAAAAACAGGGACAGATCCTACGAGCAGTACTTC.

This clone was counted between two and nine times. The V and J genes are TRBV15 and TRBJ2-5; TRBD2 is a possible D gene (5 bases). The CDR3 spans 14 residues. Germline lookup yields CDR1 LNHNV and CDR2 YYDKDF (reference sequence). Trimming removed 0 bases from V and 5 bases from J, with 10 bases in between. This CDR3 is CATSRDQWEETQYF. The CDR3 coding sequence is TGTGCCACCAGCAGAGATCAGTGGGAGGAGACCCAGTACTTC.

For this clone: The sample holds other DNA sequences that translate to the same CDR3. The rearrangement links TRBV5-1 to TRBJ2-3; D uncertain. The CDR3 has 11 residues. Germline values: CDR1 SGHRS, CDR2 YFSETQ. V dropped 2 bases and J dropped 6 bases, with 4 bases sitting between them. CDR3 amino acids: CASSFGDTQYF. CDR3 DNA sequence: TGCGCCAGCAGCTTCGGGGATACGCAGTATTTT.

The J gene is TRBJ2-2, the V gene TRBV7-9, with D hard to call. Trimming shortened V by 5 bases and J by 6 bases, and 10 bases separated the two germline ends. The germline V gene encodes CDR1 SEHNR and CDR2 FQNEAQ (reference sequence). The CDR3 spans 13 residues. The CDR3 DNA reads as TGTGCCAGCAGCCGAGAAGGTTCCGGGGAGCTGTTTTTT. This sequence encodes CASSREGSGELFF.

The V gene is TRBV11-2, the J gene TRBJ2-7, with 11 bases aligning to TRBD2. The V and J ends lost 3 bases and 2 bases, in that order; junction bases with no gene match: 15. Per germline, CDR1 SGHAT and CDR2 FQNNGV. This CDR3 is built from 19 residues. The CDR3, as DNA: TGTGCCAGCAGCTTTAGCTTCCTGGGACTAGCGGCGCATACCTACGAGCAGTACTTC. Amino acid sequence: CASSFSFLGLAAHTYEQYF.

The chain joins TRBV4-1 to TRBJ2-1, with TRBD2 matching 10 bases. Germline CDR1 and CDR2: MGHRA and YSYEKL. This CDR3 has 18 residues. Trimming at V came to 1 base and at J to 6 bases, leaving 12 bases not matched to a gene. CDR3 nucleotides: TGCGCCAGCAGCCAAGGGGCTCTCGGCCTAGCGGGAGTCAATGAGCAGTTCTTC. This encodes CASSQGALGLAGVNEQFF.

The V gene is TRBV10-3, the J gene TRBJ2-1; 7 bases align to TRBD2. There are 14 residues in the CDR3. Germline CDR1 ENHRY, CDR2 SYGVKD. Trimming cost V 7 bases and J 0 bases; bases outside gene matches: 3. The CDR3 DNA sequence: TGTGCCATCATGGGCGGGAGCTCCTACAATGAGCAGTTCTTC. It codes for CAIMGGSSYNEQFF.

V usage is TRBV9 and J usage is TRBJ2-3; no reliable D call. V was shortened by 0 bases and J by 6 bases, with 14 bases between the two germline ends. CDR1 SGDLS and CDR2 YYNGEE come from the germline V gene. The CDR3 totals 15 residues. CDR3 DNA: TGTGCCAGCAGCGTAGGGGCCAGTATATCCGATACGCAGTATTTT. Translation: CASSVGASISDTQYF.

As regards this clone: The same CDR3 arises from other DNA sequences in this sample as well. CDR3 loop: CASSVNAGKETQYF. CDR3 sequence (DNA): TGTGCCAGCAGCGTAAACGCGGGAAAAGAGACCCAGTACTTC. The V gene is TRBV9, the J gene TRBJ2-5, with TRBD2 as a possible D gene (6 bases). Germline V gene data show CDR1 as SGDLS and CDR2 as YYNGEE. CDR3 length: 14 residues. Trimming took off 1 base at V and 3 bases at J, with 10 bases between the two ends.

The chain is built from TRBV5-4 and TRBJ2-1; 9 bases align to TRBD2. CDR3 length: 15 residues. In germline, CDR1 is SGHNT, CDR2 YYREEE (reference sequence). Trimming cost V 5 bases and J 1 base; bases outside gene matches: 4. CDR3 DNA sequence: TGTGCCAGCAGGAGTCTAGCGGGATCCTACAATGAGCAGTTCTTC. This translates into CASRSLAGSYNEQFF.

This rearrangement joins TRBV28 to TRBJ2-5; D perhaps matches TRBD2 (5 bases). Trimming took off 2 bases at V and 3 bases at J, with 22 bases between the two ends. The CDR3 contains 18 residues. Germline CDR1 and CDR2: MDHEN and SYDVKM. The CDR3 DNA reads TGTGCCAGCAGTTTAAGCGGTTATAGGGAGTTGGTGAAAGAGACCCAGTACTTC. Its translation is CASSLSGYRELVKETQYF.

The chain is built from TRBV6-5 and TRBJ2-5; D is unresolved. Gene TRBJ2-7 matches the end of the DNA better, so the J call may be wrong. There are 15 residues in the CDR3. Germline loops: CDR1 MNHEY, CDR2 SVGAGI. CDR3: CASSYGKGAVLEQYF. The CDR3 DNA follows: TGTGCCAGCAGTTACGGGAAGGGTGCTGTCCTCGAGCAGTACTTC.

The chain joins TRBV12-1 to TRBJ2-3; the listed D gene, TRBD1, was not tested against the DNA. TRBV12-1 is assigned pseudogene status. CDR3 length equals 19 residues. The CDR3 protein is CASSFRTGRGTMTTDTQYF. CDR3 coding DNA: TGTGCCAGCAGCTTTCGTACCGGCAGGGGAACGATGACCACAGATACGCAGTATTTT.

The chain couples TRBV19 to TRBJ2-3; TRBD1 matches at 8 bases. V lost 4 bases, J lost 6 bases, and 12 bases stayed unmatched. CDR3 size: 16 residues. The germline gives CDR1 LNHDA, CDR2 SQIVND (reference sequence). DNA for the CDR3: TGTGCCAGTAGTACCGAGACAGGGGCCTTTGTTGATACGCAGTATTTT. Translated, it gives CASSTETGAFVDTQYF.

The rearrangement links TRBV5-1 to TRBJ2-3; D call uncertain. The CDR3 length is 14 residues. Germline CDR1 reads SGHRS; CDR2 reads YFSETQ. V was cut by 4 bases and J by 0 bases, with 9 bases left in between. The CDR3 sequence is CASSPTDSTDTQYF. CDR3 in DNA: TGCGCCAGCAGCCCAACGGACAGCACAGATACGCAGTATTTT.

The CDR3 DNA reads as TGTGCCAGCACGCCGGACAGGGGGTTCACAGATACGCAGTATTTT. Its translation is CASTPDRGFTDTQYF. This chain uses TRBV6-1 with TRBJ2-3; TRBD1 matches at 10 bases. This CDR3 region has 15 residues. Unmatched junction bases numbered 6, after V lost 7 bases and J lost 2 bases. The V gene's germline CDR1 is MNHNS and CDR2 SASEGT.

J is TRBJ2-7 and V is TRBV6-5; 8 nucleotides align to TRBD2. Unmatched junction bases numbered 7, after V lost 6 bases and J lost 3 bases. Per the germline V gene, CDR1 is MNHEY and CDR2 is SVGAGI. This CDR3 is built from 14 residues. The DNA for the CDR3 is TGTGCCAGCAGGGACGGGGGACTAGGCTACGAGCAGTACTTC. Protein product: CASRDGGLGYEQYF.

CDR3 sequence (DNA): TGTGCCAGCAGTAGAGTCGAGCAGTTCTTC. Translating it yields CASSRVEQFF. This rearrangement joins TRBV28 to TRBJ2-1, with no clear D. V gave up 5 bases and J gave up 10 bases, with 6 bases separating them. Germline CDR1 is MDHEN and CDR2 is SYDVKM. The CDR3 totals 10 residues.

This chain connects TRBV10-1 to TRBJ2-1; D may be TRBD1 (5 bases). The length of the CDR3 is 16 residues. V lost 3 bases and J 0 bases, leaving 12 bases between the germline ends. In germline, CDR1 is WNHNN, CDR2 SYGVQD (reference sequence). The CDR3 nucleotides read TGCGCCAGCAGTGATTCCAGGGCTATCTCCTACAATGAGCAGTTCTTC. Residues: CASSDSRAISYNEQFF.